This T cell receptor (beta chain) was recorded in a study of tumor-infiltrating lymphocytes in primary liver carcinoma. DNA and RNA were both co-extracted from 20-30 mg of bulk tissue that had not been sorted. Germline assignment: CDR1 SGHAT and CDR2 FQNNGV. This CDR3 is built from 13 residues. In its sample, this clonotype was seen once. One end of the junction does not line up with germline, which may come from a read error. Total RNA (around 500 ng) served as template for TCR beta cDNA synthesis primed by a constant-region primer. Amplification in three nested multiplex PCR rounds with slightly modified ARM-PCR gave rise to TCR beta libraries. Rounds one and two of PCR, each of 10 cycles, were primed with TRBV1-TRBV30 forward primers and a C-beta reverse primer. Via MiXCR, TCRdb re-called the multiplex PCR reads, giving one row per CDR3 protein. The top ten hold roughly 30% of the sample, which has roughly 30,000 distinct CDR3 sequences, roughly 70% seen once.

The sequence was obtained from a woman under 40 with primary liver carcinoma and hepatitis B virus infection. The V call is TRBV11-2, the J call TRBJ2-1; no clear D. Specimen: liver tumor tissue from sampling region 3. Subset meaning: tumor region T3, left-lateral pole. The CDR3 sequence is CANSLSVTNGQFF. The CDR3 coding sequence is TGTGCCAATAGCTTATCGGTTACGAATGGGCAGTTCTTC.